These 22 T cell receptor beta chains originate from one sample sequenced in a study of Ad26.COV2.S vaccination and SARS-CoV-2 variants. The table came from immunoSEQ multiplex PCR; TCRdb's copy has only in-frame clones and leaves some out. The sample contains about 480,000 clones, 87% of which appear only once. Sample treatment: roughly 18 received Ad26.COV2.S at low or high dose, single or two shots; about 5 received placebo; per-sample allocation not given. Specimens were obtained on day 63 following the first vaccine or placebo injection. The starting material was peripheral blood, obtained in a trial of Ad26.COV2.S vaccine versus placebo. All receptors derive from a person between 18 and 65 years old who received the Ad26.COV2.S COVID-19 vaccine or a placebo.

CDR3 in DNA: TGTGCCAGCAGTTGGGGTCAGGGACTAGCGCGAAATGAGCAGTTCTTC. This translates into CASSWGQGLARNEQFF. V and J are TRBV6-2 or TRBV6-3 and TRBJ2-1; 10 bases line up with TRBD2. V trimming: 4 bases; J trimming: 7 bases; junction bases outside the gene matches: 10. CDR1 is MNHEY, CDR2 SVGEGT, per germline. The CDR3 runs 16 residues.

V gene TRBV29-1 combines with J gene TRBJ1-1; D is unclear. The V end lost 7 bases, the J end lost 2 bases, and 5 bases lay between the germline ends. CDR1 and CDR2 from the germline V gene are SQVTM and ANQGSEA. The CDR3 is made up of 10 amino acids. CDR3 nucleotide sequence: TGCAGCGGGCGTAACACTGAAGCTTTCTTT. Its protein product is CSGRNTEAFF.

The chain recombines TRBV14 with TRBJ2-1; weak D call: TRBD2 (6 bases). The germline V gene has CDR1 SGHDN and CDR2 FVKESK. This CDR3 spans 14 amino acids. The V end lost 2 bases, the J end lost 9 bases, and 14 bases lay between the germline ends. CDR3 DNA sequence: TGTGCCAGCAGCCAATCCGGGACGGAGGGTGAGCAGTTCTTC. It specifies CASSQSGTEGEQFF.

The chain employs TRBV28 and TRBJ2-4; D is perhaps TRBD1 (6 bases). Trimming took 7 bases from V and 0 from J, leaving 13 bases between them. CDR1 is MDHEN, CDR2 SYDVKM, per germline. CDR3 length: 15 amino acids. Written as DNA, the CDR3 is TGTGCCAGCACTGACCTAGGGGGAGCCAAAAACATTCAGTACTTC. It encodes CASTDLGGAKNIQYF.

This clone was counted once. The V call is TRBV19, the J call TRBJ1-6; TRBD1 aligns across 7 bases. The CDR3 sequence is 15 residues long. CDR1 and CDR2 (germline): LNHDA, SQIVND (reference sequence). V dropped 6 bases and J dropped 6; count of bases not matched to a gene: 8. CDR3 amino acids: CASSQSRDSNSPLHF. CDR3 coding DNA: TGTGCCAGTAGCCAATCCAGGGACAGTAATTCACCCCTCCACTTT.

The CDR3 here is CASSSTSGGRSGANVLTF. The CDR3 nucleotides read TGTGCCAGCTCATCTACATCGGGGGGACGCTCTGGGGCCAACGTCCTGACTTTC. The chain is built from TRBV18 and TRBJ2-6; 7 bases align to TRBD2. Germline loops: CDR1 KGHSH, CDR2 LQKENI. The CDR3 sequence is 18 residues long. The J segment lost 0 bases and the V segment lost 5 bases, leaving 10 bases of the junction unmatched.

This clone has just one count. The V and J genes are TRBV15 and TRBJ1-5, with no clear D. Germline CDR1 and CDR2: LNHNV and YYDKDF (reference sequence). The CDR3 extends over 15 amino acids. Between the trimmed V and J ends, which lost 0 bases and 0 bases, there was a span of 6 bases. The CDR3 is CATSRDRISNQPQHF. As DNA, the CDR3 is TGTGCCACCAGCAGAGACAGGATTAGCAATCAGCCCCAGCATTTT.

This clone was seen only a few times. V gene TRBV20-1 combines with J gene TRBJ1-5; D might be TRBD1 (5 bases). V was trimmed by 3 bases and J by 5 bases, leaving 14 bases between them. This CDR3 has 14 residues. Germline V gives CDR1 DFQATT, CDR2 SNEGSKA (reference sequence). The CDR3 sequence: CSASNQGTDQPQHF. As DNA, the CDR3 is TGCAGTGCTAGTAATCAGGGTACCGATCAGCCCCAGCATTTT.

Notes on this clone: This same CDR3 is encoded by further DNA sequences in the sample. The chain is built from TRBV28 and TRBJ2-3; no clear D. The CDR3 loop spans 13 amino acids. The V gene lost 3 bases and the J gene lost 0 bases, with 4 bases spanning the gap. Germline values: CDR1 MDHEN, CDR2 SYDVKM. CDR3 coding DNA: TGTGCCAGCAGTTTGGGTAGCACAGATACGCAGTATTTT. Protein product: CASSLGSTDTQYF.

The rearrangement uses TRBV7-3 and TRBJ2-1, with D uncertain. This CDR3 contains 12 residues. Looked up from germline, CDR1 is SGHTA and CDR2 is FQGTGA. V was cut by 2 bases and J by 9 bases, with 8 bases left in between. The DNA for the CDR3 is TGTGCCAGCAGCTTAGGGCCGGGTGAGCAGTTCTTC. It codes for CASSLGPGEQFF.

V is TRBV28 and J is TRBJ1-5; a weak D match, TRBD1 (5 bases). This CDR3 comprises 15 residues. The V end lost 5 bases, the J end lost 2 bases, and 13 bases lay between the germline ends. Germline-derived CDR1 and CDR2 are MDHEN and SYDVKM. CDR3 bases: TGTGCCAGCAGTCGGGACGGCCCTCGCAATCAGCCCCAGCATTTT. It encodes CASSRDGPRNQPQHF.

The sample holds a few counts of this clone. The chain joins TRBV5-4 to TRBJ2-2; D possibly corresponds to TRBD1 (5 bases). Germline-derived CDR1 and CDR2 are SGHNT and YYREEE (reference sequence). Trimming took off 0 bases at V and 3 bases at J, with 9 bases between the two ends. The CDR3 is 15 residues long. The CDR3 coding sequence is TGTGCCAGCAGCTTGGCAGGGCTCCACACCGGGGAGCTGTTTTTT. This gives the protein CASSLAGLHTGELFF. Drawing the rest from reference TRBV5-4 and TRBJ2-2, the complete variable domain is ETGVTQSPTHLIKTRGQQVTLRCSSQSGHNTVSWYQQALGQGPQFIFQYYREEENGRGNFPPRFSGLQFPNYSSELNVNALELDDSALYLCASSLAGLHTGELFFGEGSRLTVL.

J is TRBJ1-1 and V is TRBV19, with a tentative D call TRBD1 (5 bases). Germline V gives CDR1 LNHDA, CDR2 SQIVND (reference sequence). Trimming stripped 9 bases from V and 0 bases from J, with 14 bases between. The CDR3 has 14 residues. CDR3 sequence (DNA): TGTGCCAGCCTATCAGGGTTACTGAACACTGAAGCTTTCTTT. It encodes CASLSGLLNTEAFF.

This chain uses TRBV28 with TRBJ2-7; 8 bases fit TRBD1. The CDR3 runs 13 residues. V trimming: 5 bases; J trimming: 7 bases; junction bases outside the gene matches: 7. Germline CDR1 MDHEN, CDR2 SYDVKM. CDR3: CASSGGDRTEQYF. CDR3 DNA: TGTGCCAGCAGTGGTGGGGACAGGACGGAGCAGTACTTC.

This chain joins TRBV7-9 and TRBJ2-2; D may be TRBD1 (6 bases). Germline V lookup: CDR1 SEHNR, CDR2 FQNEAQ (reference sequence). The CDR3 consists of 16 residues. Between the trimmed V and J ends, which lost 5 bases and 9 bases, there was a span of 22 bases. The CDR3 spells CASSTTTPGHHRELFF. In DNA, the CDR3 is TGTGCCAGCAGCACTACAACCCCGGGACACCACCGGGAGCTGTTTTTT.

This clone has only one observation. This CDR3 reads CASFSGSLGQFF. Here the CDR3 DNA reads TGTGCCAGCTTTAGCGGGAGTTTGGGGCAGTTCTTC. The rearrangement links TRBV28 to TRBJ2-1, with 9 nucleotides matching TRBD2. The CDR3 is made up of 12 amino acids. Germline V lookup: CDR1 MDHEN, CDR2 SYDVKM. The J segment lost 12 bases and the V segment lost 8 bases, leaving 8 bases of the junction unmatched. Supplemented by reference TRBV28 and TRBJ2-1, the full variable domain reads DVKVTQSSRYLVKRTGEKVFLECVQDMDHENMFWYRQDPGLGLRLIYFSYDVKMKEKGDIPEGYSVSREKKERFSLILESASTNQTSMYLCASFSGSLGQFFGPGTRLTVL.

Notes on this clone: A read error may be the cause here, since a much bigger clone is one base away. The chain is built from TRBV11-3 and TRBJ2-2; D not resolved. CDR3 length: 13 amino acids. Trimming pared 1 base from V and 0 bases from J, leaving 0 bases between. Per the germline V gene, CDR1 is SGHNT and CDR2 is YENEEA. CDR3 protein: CASSLANTGELFF. The DNA for the CDR3 is TGTGCCAGCAGCTTAGCGAACACCGGGGAGCTGTTTTTT. Combining the CDR3 with reference TRBV11-3 and TRBJ2-2 gives the whole variable domain EAGVVQSPRYKIIEKKQPVAFWCNPISGHNTLYWYLQNLGQGPELLIRYENEEAVDDSQLPKDRFSAERLKGVDSTLKIQPAELGDSAVYLCASSLANTGELFFGEGSRLTVL.

The rearrangement links TRBV7-2 to TRBJ2-7; the D is unclear. Trimming took off 1 base at V and 2 bases at J, with 9 bases between the two ends. The germline V gene encodes CDR1 SGHTA and CDR2 FQGNSA. The CDR3 loop spans 14 amino acids. The CDR3 is CASSLEPGAYEQYF. Here the CDR3 DNA reads TGTGCCAGCAGCTTAGAACCCGGCGCCTACGAGCAGTACTTC. Full variable domain (rest looked up from reference TRBV7-2 and TRBJ2-7): GAGVSQSPSNKVTEKGKDVELRCDPISGHTALYWYRQSLGQGLEFLIYFQGNSAPDKSGLPSDRFSAERTGGSVSTLTIQRTQQEDSAVYLCASSLEPGAYEQYFGPGTRLTVT.

The chain has TRBV27 and TRBJ1-4; 7 bases map to TRBD1. The V segment lost 9 bases and the J segment 8 bases; nucleotides outside the gene matches: 9. The CDR3 runs 13 residues. Germline CDR1 and CDR2: MNHEY and SMNVEV (reference sequence). DNA of the CDR3: TGTGCCAGTAGCCAGGGGGATGAGGAAAAACTGTTTTTT. As protein: CASSQGDEEKLFF.

CDR3 residues: CASSLEYEQYF. CDR3 sequence (DNA): TGTGCCAGCAGCTTAGAGTACGAGCAGTACTTC. The chain employs TRBV7-2 and TRBJ2-7; no clear D. Germline lookup yields CDR1 SGHTA and CDR2 FQGNSA. There are 11 residues in the CDR3. V dropped 1 base and J dropped 4 bases, with 2 bases sitting between them.

The chain combines TRBV28 with TRBJ2-2, with 7 nucleotides matching TRBD1. This CDR3 is built from 14 residues. Germline V CDR1 and CDR2: MDHEN, SYDVKM. V was clipped by 6 bases and J by 0 bases; unmatched bases: 1. The CDR3 sequence is CASRGTANTGELFF. Here the CDR3 DNA reads TGTGCCAGCAGGGGGACAGCGAACACCGGGGAGCTGTTTTTT.

This rearrangement joins TRBV5-5 to TRBJ1-5, with 9 bases that match TRBD1. Looked up from germline, CDR1 is SGHKS and CDR2 is YYEKEE (reference sequence). CDR3 size: 16 residues. With V trimmed by 4 bases and J by 6 bases, 11 bases remained unmatched. CDR3 sequence reads: CASSPRPGQGIQPQHF. CDR3 DNA: TGTGCCAGCAGCCCAAGACCGGGACAGGGAATTCAGCCCCAGCATTTT.